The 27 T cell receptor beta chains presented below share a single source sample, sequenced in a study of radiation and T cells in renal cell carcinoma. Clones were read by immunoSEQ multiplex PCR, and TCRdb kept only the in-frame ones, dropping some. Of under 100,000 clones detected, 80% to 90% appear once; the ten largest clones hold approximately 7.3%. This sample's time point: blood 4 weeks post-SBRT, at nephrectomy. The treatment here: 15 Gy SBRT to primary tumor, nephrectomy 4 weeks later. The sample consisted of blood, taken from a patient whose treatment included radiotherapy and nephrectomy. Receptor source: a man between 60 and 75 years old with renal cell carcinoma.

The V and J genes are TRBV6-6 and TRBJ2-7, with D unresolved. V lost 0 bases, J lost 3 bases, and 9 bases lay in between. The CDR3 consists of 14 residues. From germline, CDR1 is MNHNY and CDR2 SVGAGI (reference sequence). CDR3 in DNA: TGTGCCAGCAGTTACTCGATACAGTTCTACGAGCAGTACTTC. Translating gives CASSYSIQFYEQYF.

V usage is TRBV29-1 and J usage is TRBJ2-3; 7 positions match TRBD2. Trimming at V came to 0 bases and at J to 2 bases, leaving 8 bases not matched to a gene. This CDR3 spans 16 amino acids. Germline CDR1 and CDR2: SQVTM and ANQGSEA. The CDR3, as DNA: TGCAGCGTTGAAGATTTGGCGGGAGTTGTCACAGATACGCAGTATTTT. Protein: CSVEDLAGVVTDTQYF.

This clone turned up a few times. CDR3 loop: CASSRTGLSDQPQHF. DNA for the CDR3: TGTGCCAGCAGCCGGACCGGGTTGAGCGATCAGCCCCAGCATTTT. The chain employs TRBV5-5 and TRBJ1-5; D remains unclear. Per germline, CDR1 SGHKS and CDR2 YYEKEE (reference sequence). The CDR3 runs to 15 residues. With 4 bases removed from V and 5 bases from J, the gap between germline ends came to 16 bases.

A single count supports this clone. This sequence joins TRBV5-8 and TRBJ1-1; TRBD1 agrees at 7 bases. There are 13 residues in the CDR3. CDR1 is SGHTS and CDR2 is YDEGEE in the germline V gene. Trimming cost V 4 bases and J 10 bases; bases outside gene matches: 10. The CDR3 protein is CASSLTGARGAFF. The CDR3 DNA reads TGTGCCAGCAGCCTTACAGGGGCGAGGGGAGCTTTCTTT.

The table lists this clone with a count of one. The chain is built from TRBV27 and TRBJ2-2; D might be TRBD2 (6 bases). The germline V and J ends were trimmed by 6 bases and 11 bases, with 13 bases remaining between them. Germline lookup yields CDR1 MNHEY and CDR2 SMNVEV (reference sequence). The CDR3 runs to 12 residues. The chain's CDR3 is CASSSPGLELFF. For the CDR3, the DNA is TGTGCCAGCAGCTCGCCGGGACTTGAGCTGTTTTTT.

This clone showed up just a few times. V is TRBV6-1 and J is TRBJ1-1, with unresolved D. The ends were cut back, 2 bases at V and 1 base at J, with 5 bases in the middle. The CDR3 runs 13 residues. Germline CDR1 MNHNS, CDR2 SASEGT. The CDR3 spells CASSEKGNTEAFF. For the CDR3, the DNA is TGTGCCAGCAGTGAAAAGGGGAACACTGAAGCTTTCTTT.

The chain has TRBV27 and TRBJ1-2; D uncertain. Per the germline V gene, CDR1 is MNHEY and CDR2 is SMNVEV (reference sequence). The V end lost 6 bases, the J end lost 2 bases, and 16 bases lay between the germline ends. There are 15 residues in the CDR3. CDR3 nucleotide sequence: TGTGCCAGCAGGGTCCTCGGGAACCTGAACTATGGCTACACCTTC. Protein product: CASRVLGNLNYGYTF.

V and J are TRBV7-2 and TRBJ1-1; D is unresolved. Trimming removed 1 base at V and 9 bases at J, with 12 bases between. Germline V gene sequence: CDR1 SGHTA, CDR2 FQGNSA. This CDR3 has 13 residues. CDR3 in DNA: TGTGCCAGCAGCTTAGATGGGGTCGGGAAAGCTTTCTTT. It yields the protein CASSLDGVGKAFF.

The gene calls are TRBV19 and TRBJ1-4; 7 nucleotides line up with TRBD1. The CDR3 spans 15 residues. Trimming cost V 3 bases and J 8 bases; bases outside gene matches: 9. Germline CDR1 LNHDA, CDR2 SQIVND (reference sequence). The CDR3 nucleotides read TGTGCCAGTAGTATTTTATATCAGGGGGAAGAAAAACTGTTTTTT. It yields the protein CASSILYQGEEKLFF.

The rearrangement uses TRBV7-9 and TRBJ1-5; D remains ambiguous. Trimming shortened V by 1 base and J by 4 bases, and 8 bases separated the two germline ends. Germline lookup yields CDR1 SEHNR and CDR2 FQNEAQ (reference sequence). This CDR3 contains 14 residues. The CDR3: CASSLDAWNQPQHF. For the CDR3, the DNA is TGTGCCAGCAGCTTAGACGCCTGGAATCAGCCCCAGCATTTT.

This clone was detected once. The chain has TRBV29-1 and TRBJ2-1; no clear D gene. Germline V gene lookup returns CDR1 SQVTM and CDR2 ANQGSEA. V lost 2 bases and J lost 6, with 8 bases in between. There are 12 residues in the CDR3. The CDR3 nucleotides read TGCAGCGTTGAATGGATGGGCAATGAGCAGTTCTTC. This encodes CSVEWMGNEQFF.

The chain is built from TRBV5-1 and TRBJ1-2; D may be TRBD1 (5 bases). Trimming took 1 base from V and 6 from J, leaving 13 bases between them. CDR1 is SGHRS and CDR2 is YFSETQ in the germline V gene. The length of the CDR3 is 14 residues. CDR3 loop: CASSLSQGGNGYTF. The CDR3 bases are TGCGCCAGCAGCTTGAGTCAGGGCGGAAATGGCTACACCTTC.

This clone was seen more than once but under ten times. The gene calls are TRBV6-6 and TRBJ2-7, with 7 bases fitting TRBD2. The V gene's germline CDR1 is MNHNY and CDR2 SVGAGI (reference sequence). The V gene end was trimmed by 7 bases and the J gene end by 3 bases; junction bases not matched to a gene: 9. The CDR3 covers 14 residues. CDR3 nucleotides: TGTGCCAGCACCCCAGGGACTACCCGCTACGAGCAGTACTTC. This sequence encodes CASTPGTTRYEQYF.

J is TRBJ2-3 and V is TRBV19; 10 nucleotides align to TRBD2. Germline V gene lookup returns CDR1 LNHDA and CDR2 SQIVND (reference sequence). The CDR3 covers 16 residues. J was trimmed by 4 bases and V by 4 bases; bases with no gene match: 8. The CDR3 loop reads CASSKTSGFRADTQYF. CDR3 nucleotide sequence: TGTGCCAGTAGTAAGACTAGCGGGTTTAGGGCAGATACGCAGTATTTT.

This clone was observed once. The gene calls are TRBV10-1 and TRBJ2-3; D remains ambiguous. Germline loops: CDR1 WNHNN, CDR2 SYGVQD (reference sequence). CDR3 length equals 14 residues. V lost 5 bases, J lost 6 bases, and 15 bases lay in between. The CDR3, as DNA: TGCGCCAGCAGTAATGGGTCCAAGAGGGATACGCAGTATTTT. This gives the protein CASSNGSKRDTQYF.

CDR3 sequence (DNA): TGCAGTGCTAGACTCAGCGGCGAGCAGTACTTC. Translated: CSARLSGEQYF. V usage is TRBV20-1 and J usage is TRBJ2-7; D might be TRBD2 (5 bases). V was cut by 2 bases and J by 6 bases, with 8 bases left in between. CDR1 DFQATT and CDR2 SNEGSKA come from the germline V gene (reference sequence). The CDR3 consists of 11 residues.

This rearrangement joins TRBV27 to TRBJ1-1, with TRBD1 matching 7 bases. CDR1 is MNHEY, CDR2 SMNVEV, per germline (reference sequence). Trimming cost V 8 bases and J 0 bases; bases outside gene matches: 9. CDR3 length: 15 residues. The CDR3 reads CASAPPGQLNTEAFF. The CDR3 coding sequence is TGTGCCAGCGCGCCCCCGGGACAGCTGAACACTGAAGCTTTCTTT.

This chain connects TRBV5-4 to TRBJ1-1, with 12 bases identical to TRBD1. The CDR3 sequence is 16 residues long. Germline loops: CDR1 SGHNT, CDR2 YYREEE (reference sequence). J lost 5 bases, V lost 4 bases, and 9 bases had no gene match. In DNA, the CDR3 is TGTGCCAGCAGCCGAGGGACAGGGGGCTCCGGTACTGAAGCTTTCTTT. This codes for CASSRGTGGSGTEAFF. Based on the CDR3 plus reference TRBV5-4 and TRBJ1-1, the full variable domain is ETGVTQSPTHLIKTRGQQVTLRCSSQSGHNTVSWYQQALGQGPQFIFQYYREEENGRGNFPPRFSGLQFPNYSSELNVNALELDDSALYLCASSRGTGGSGTEAFFGQGTRLTVV.

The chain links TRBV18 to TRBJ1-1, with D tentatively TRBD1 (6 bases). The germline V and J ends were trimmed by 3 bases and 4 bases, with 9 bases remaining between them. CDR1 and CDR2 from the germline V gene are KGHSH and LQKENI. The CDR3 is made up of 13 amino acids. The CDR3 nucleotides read TGTGCCAGCTCACCTTCCAGGGGCACTGAAGCTTTCTTT. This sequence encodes CASSPSRGTEAFF.

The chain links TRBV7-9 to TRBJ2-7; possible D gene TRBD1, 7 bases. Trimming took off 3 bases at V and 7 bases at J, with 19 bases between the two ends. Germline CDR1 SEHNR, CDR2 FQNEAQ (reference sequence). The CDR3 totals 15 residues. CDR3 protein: CASSLRDSPIFEQYF. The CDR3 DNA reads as TGTGCCAGCAGCTTGCGGGACAGCCCGATTTTTGAGCAGTACTTC.

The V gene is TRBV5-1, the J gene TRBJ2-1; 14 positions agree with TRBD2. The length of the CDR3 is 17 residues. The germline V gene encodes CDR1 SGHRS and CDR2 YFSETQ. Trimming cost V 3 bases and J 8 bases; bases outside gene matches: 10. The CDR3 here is CASSWGLAGDSRDEQFF. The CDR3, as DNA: TGCGCCAGCAGCTGGGGACTAGCGGGAGATAGTCGCGATGAGCAGTTCTTC.

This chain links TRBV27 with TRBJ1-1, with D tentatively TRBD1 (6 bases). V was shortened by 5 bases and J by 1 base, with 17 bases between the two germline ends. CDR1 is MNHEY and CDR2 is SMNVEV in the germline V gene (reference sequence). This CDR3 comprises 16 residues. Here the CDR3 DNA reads TGTGCCAGCAGTGCCCTCTCCCGGGGGGCGAACACTGAAGCTTTCTTT. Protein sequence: CASSALSRGANTEAFF.

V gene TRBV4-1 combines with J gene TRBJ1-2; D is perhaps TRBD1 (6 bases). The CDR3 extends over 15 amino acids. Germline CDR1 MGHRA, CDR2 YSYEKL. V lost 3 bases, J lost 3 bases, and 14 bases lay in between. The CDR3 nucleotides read TGCGCCAGCAGCCACCTCCAGGGGTCGTACTATGGCTACACCTTC. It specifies CASSHLQGSYYGYTF.

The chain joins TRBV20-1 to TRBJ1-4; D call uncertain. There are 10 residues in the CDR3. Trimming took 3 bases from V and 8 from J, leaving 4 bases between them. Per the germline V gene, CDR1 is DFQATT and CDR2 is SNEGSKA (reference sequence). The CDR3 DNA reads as TGCAGTGCTAGCGGGGAAAAACTGTTTTTT. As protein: CSASGEKLFF.

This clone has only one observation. CDR3 coding DNA: TGTGCCAGCAGCTTAGCGCTTATGACAGGGGGCCGGGAGACCCAGTACTTC. Protein: CASSLALMTGGRETQYF. This chain joins TRBV7-9 and TRBJ2-5; 10 nucleotides agree with TRBD1. The CDR3 contains 17 residues. J lost 5 bases, V lost 0 bases, and 9 bases had no gene match. Germline loops: CDR1 SEHNR, CDR2 FQNEAQ (reference sequence).

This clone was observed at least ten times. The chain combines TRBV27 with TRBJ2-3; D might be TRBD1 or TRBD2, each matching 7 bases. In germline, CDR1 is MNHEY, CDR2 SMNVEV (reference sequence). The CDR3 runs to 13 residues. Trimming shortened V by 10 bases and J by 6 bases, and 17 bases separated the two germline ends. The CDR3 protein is CATRGSGTDTQYF. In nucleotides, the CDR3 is TGTGCCACCAGGGGGAGCGGGACGGATACGCAGTATTTT.

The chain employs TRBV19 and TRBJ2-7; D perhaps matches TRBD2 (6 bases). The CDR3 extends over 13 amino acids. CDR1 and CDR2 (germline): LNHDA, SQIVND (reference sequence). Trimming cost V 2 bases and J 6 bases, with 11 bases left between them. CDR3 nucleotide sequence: TGTGCCAGTAGTATAATCGGGGAGGTCGAGCAGTACTTC. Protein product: CASSIIGEVEQYF.